The present T cell receptor beta chain was sequenced within a study of shared clonotypes between healthy human individuals. The overall study: For every donor, three CD4 naive, three CD4 memory, two CD8 naive and one CD8 memory plates were used.

Study outcomes and limitations: Lower generation probabilities were found for non-shared clonotypes than for those shared by all four donors.

Method: immunoSEQ multiplex PCR; TCRdb's copy keeps in-frame clones and lacks some. The sample shows some 1 million clones, about 75% of them seen only once. In regard to this clone: Its antigen remains unknown.

Trimming pared 6 bases from V and 6 bases from J, leaving 20 bases between. Germline lookup yields CDR1 LNHDA and CDR2 SQIVND (reference sequence). The CDR3 spans 16 residues. This chain connects TRBV19 to TRBJ1-4, with D possibly being TRBD1 (6 bases). The sequencing sample was made of memory CD4+ T cells sorted from blood. Noted subset: CD45RA-negative fraction. This sequence originates from a man aged 18 to 30 in good health. CDR3 in amino acids: CASRSVGMEGDEKLFF. The CDR3 DNA is TGTGCCAGTAGATCAGTTGGGATGGAGGGGGATGAAAAACTGTTTTTT.